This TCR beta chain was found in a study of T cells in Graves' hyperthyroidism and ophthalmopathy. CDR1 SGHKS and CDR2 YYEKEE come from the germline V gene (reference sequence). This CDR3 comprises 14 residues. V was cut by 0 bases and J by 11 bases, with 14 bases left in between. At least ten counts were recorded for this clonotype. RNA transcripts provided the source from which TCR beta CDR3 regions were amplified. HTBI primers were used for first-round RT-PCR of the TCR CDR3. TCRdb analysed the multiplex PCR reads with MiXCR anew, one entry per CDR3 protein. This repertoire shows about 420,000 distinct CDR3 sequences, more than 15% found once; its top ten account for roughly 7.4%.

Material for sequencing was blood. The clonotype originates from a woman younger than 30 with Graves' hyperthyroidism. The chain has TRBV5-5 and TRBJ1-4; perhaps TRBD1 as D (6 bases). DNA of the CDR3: TGTGCCAGCAGCTTGGAAACAGGGTCCGGGAAACTGTTTTTT. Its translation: CASSLETGSGKLFF.